This is a list of T cell receptor beta chains from one sample in a study of blood T cell repertoires in COVID-19. Repertoires were generated with immunoSEQ multiplex PCR, while TCRdb's copy carries only in-frame clones and drops some. The profile covers under 350,000 clones, with just over 85% appearing a single time and approximately 4.6% taken by the ten largest. The sequencing input was PBMCs or T cells enriched from blood (not recorded which). The receptors derive from a woman between 40 and 50 years old with acute COVID-19. The CDR3 runs from the conserved cysteine through the conserved F or W. Fields, in order: clone size, D gene, V gene, J gene, CDR3 protein, CDR3 DNA. The D gene is left open where the match is weak. Clone size is given for some rows only: seen once, a few or many times, or a class if the clone is expanded.

NA	TRBD2	TRBV11-3	TRBJ2-5	CASSARRGGKETQYF	TGTGCCAGCAGCGCCAGGCGGGGGGGCAAAGAGACCCAGTACTTC
NA	NA	TRBV5-4	TRBJ2-6	CASSSRTRPSGANVLTF	TGTGCCAGCAGCTCTAGGACACGCCCCTCTGGGGCCAACGTCCTGACTTTC
NA	TRBD1	TRBV28	TRBJ1-2	CASSPPGGNYGYTF	TGTGCCAGCAGCCCCCCAGGGGGGAACTATGGCTACACCTTC
once	TRBD1	TRBV18	TRBJ1-2	CASSPGQGNGYTF	TGTGCCAGCTCACCTGGACAGGGGAATGGCTACACCTTC
NA	NA	TRBV11-2	TRBJ2-7	CASSLSSSERANYEQYF	TGTGCCAGCAGCTTAAGCAGCAGTGAGCGGGCCAACTACGAGCAGTACTTC
few	TRBD1	TRBV19	TRBJ1-2	CASGTANYGYTF	TGTGCCAGTGGGACAGCTAACTATGGCTACACCTTC
NA	NA	TRBV19	TRBJ1-2	CASSMDTLSDGYTF	TGTGCCAGTAGTATGGATACTTTGAGCGATGGCTACACCTTC
NA	NA	TRBV4-2	TRBJ1-1	CASSQESGVTEAFF	TGTGCCAGCAGCCAAGAATCAGGGGTCACTGAAGCTTTCTTT
NA	NA	TRBV15	TRBJ2-5	CATTGASGQETQYF	TGTGCCACCACGGGGGCTAGCGGACAAGAGACCCAGTACTTC
once	NA	TRBV7-9	TRBJ2-1	CASSPISGHEGYNEQFF	TGTGCCAGCAGCCCTATAAGTGGCCACGAGGGCTACAATGAGCAGTTCTTC